This TCR beta chain was recovered during a study of shared clonotypes between healthy human individuals. Naive CD8 cells lacked CD45RO and underwent positive selection for CCR7, leaving out terminally differentiated effector memory CD45RA+ cells. TCRdb's table, derived via immunoSEQ multiplex PCR, lists solely in-frame clones and lacks some. The sample has about 2 million clones; 85% to 95% are singletons. Between the trimmed V and J ends, which lost 3 bases and 3 bases, there was a span of 10 bases. This CDR3 has 14 amino acids. CDR1 SGHRS and CDR2 YFSETQ come from the germline V gene. The clonotype was recovered from a man younger than 35 in good health. Sequenced sample: naive CD8+ T cells sorted from blood. V is TRBV5-1 and J is TRBJ2-1; perhaps TRBD2 as D (5 bases). The CDR3 is CASSYGGNYNEQFF. CDR3 coding DNA: TGCGCCAGCAGCTATGGAGGTAACTACAATGAGCAGTTCTTC.